The 24 T cell receptor beta chains below all came from one sample that was sequenced in a study of cytomegalovirus exposure and HLA in healthy donors. Produced via immunoSEQ multiplex PCR; TCRdb's table is partial and in-frame only. The top ten hold 2.6% of the sample, which has about 240,000 clones, approximately 87% seen once. The source material was PBMCs. All receptors derive from a man younger than 30 in good health and CMV-seronegative.

CDR3 DNA sequence: TGTGCCAGCAGCCAAGATCGGGGGAAGAGTGGCTACACCTTC. Translation gives CASSQDRGKSGYTF. The J gene is TRBJ1-2, the V gene TRBV4-2, with TRBD1 as a possible D gene (5 bases). The CDR3 spans 14 residues. In germline, CDR1 is LGHNA, CDR2 YNFKEQ. V lost 0 bases, J lost 7 bases, and 12 bases lay in between.

This chain connects TRBV7-2 to TRBJ1-2, with 9 bases that match TRBD1. J gave up 7 bases and V 6 bases, and 6 bases lay outside the gene matches. This CDR3 has 13 amino acids. Germline V gene data show CDR1 as SGHTA and CDR2 as FQGNSA. The CDR3, as DNA: TGTGCCAGCAGTCAACAGGGGGCGGCTGGCTACACCTTC. Translating it yields CASSQQGAAGYTF.

The CDR3 sequence: CASSPFSSYNEQFF. The DNA for the CDR3 is TGTGCCAGCAGCCCCTTTTCCTCCTACAATGAGCAGTTCTTC. V is TRBV7-2 and J is TRBJ2-1, with D unresolved. The germline gives CDR1 SGHTA, CDR2 FQGNSA. The germline V and J ends were trimmed by 5 bases and 0 bases, with 8 bases remaining between them. The length of the CDR3 is 14 residues.

This chain uses TRBV28 with TRBJ1-3, with 7 bases that match TRBD1. CDR3 size: 15 residues. V was clipped by 6 bases and J by 0 bases; unmatched bases: 5. CDR1 and CDR2 (germline): MDHEN, SYDVKM. CDR3 coding DNA: TGTGCCAGCAGCTGGGGACAGTTCTCTGGAAACACCATATATTTT. Translated: CASSWGQFSGNTIYF.

The V gene is TRBV18, the J gene TRBJ2-7; 9 bases line up with TRBD1. CDR3 length: 16 residues. The germline gives CDR1 KGHSH, CDR2 LQKENI. After removal of 3 bases from V and 7 bases from J, the junction contained 13 bases not matched to a gene. The CDR3 nucleotides read TGTGCCAGCTCACCGTATTTTGGACAGGGGTTTGGTGAGCAGTACTTC. It translates to CASSPYFGQGFGEQYF.

The rearrangement links TRBV2 to TRBJ2-1; TRBD2 matches at 14 bases. Looked up from germline, CDR1 is SNHLY and CDR2 is FYNNEI. The V segment lost 8 bases and the J segment 7 bases; nucleotides outside the gene matches: 10. The CDR3 covers 16 residues. CDR3 in DNA: TGTGCCAGCGAACCGGGGACTAGCGGGAGCGGGAATGAGCAGTTCTTC. Translating it yields CASEPGTSGSGNEQFF.

This chain connects TRBV6-5 to TRBJ1-1; weak D call: TRBD1 (6 bases). The CDR3 spans 11 residues. Trimming left V 6 bases short and J 8 bases short, with 10 bases between. Looked up from germline, CDR1 is MNHEY and CDR2 is SVGAGI. DNA for the CDR3: TGTGCCAGCAGAGCACAGGGAGAAGCTTTCTTT. This codes for CASRAQGEAFF.

This rearrangement joins TRBV4-1 to TRBJ1-1; 9 bases are shared with TRBD1. Germline lookup yields CDR1 MGHRA and CDR2 YSYEKL. V trimming: 0 bases; J trimming: 6 bases; junction bases outside the gene matches: 5. This CDR3 contains 15 residues. The CDR3 spells CASSQDLHRGPEAFF. Here the CDR3 DNA reads TGCGCCAGCAGCCAAGATCTCCACAGGGGGCCTGAAGCTTTCTTT.

This rearrangement joins TRBV5-3 to TRBJ1-2; D is perhaps TRBD1 (5 bases). Being an ORF, TRBV5-3 has a function that is uncertain. This CDR3 is 15 amino acids long. Trimming took 5 bases from V and 1 from J, leaving 15 bases between them. CDR3 in amino acids: CARREPLQGNYGYTF. The CDR3 region has the DNA TGTGCCAGAAGAGAACCTCTCCAGGGTAACTATGGCTACACCTTC.

V usage is TRBV5-5 and J usage is TRBJ2-1, with a weak D call TRBD2 (5 bases). Deletions cut 4 bases from V and 9 bases from J, with 11 bases between. CDR3 length equals 12 residues. The germline gives CDR1 SGHKS, CDR2 YYEKEE (reference sequence). The CDR3 region is CASSREGGEQFF. In DNA, the CDR3 is TGTGCCAGCAGCCGGGAAGGTGGTGAGCAGTTCTTC.

This clone was recorded a few times. CDR3 residues: CASSPGVPYEQYF. The CDR3 nucleotides are TGTGCCAGCAGCCCAGGGGTTCCCTACGAGCAGTACTTC. The V gene is TRBV9, the J gene TRBJ2-7; TRBD1 is a possible D gene (6 bases). The CDR3 length is 13 residues. Trimming stripped 4 bases from V and 2 bases from J, with 10 bases between. Germline values: CDR1 SGDLS, CDR2 YYNGEE.

V gene TRBV6-5 combines with J gene TRBJ2-5; 8 nucleotides align to TRBD1. The ends lost 5 bases at V and 5 bases at J; junction bases unmatched: 4. Germline CDR1 and CDR2: MNHEY and SVGAGI. CDR3 size: 13 residues. The CDR3 spells CASSQGAWETQYF. The DNA of the CDR3 is TGTGCCAGCAGTCAGGGGGCCTGGGAGACCCAGTACTTC.

This clone was observed a handful of times. The chain combines TRBV7-2 with TRBJ2-7; tentative D call: TRBD1 (6 bases). The ends were cut back, 4 bases at V and 2 bases at J, with 15 bases in the middle. The CDR3 runs to 15 residues. CDR1 and CDR2 from the germline V gene are SGHTA and FQGNSA. The CDR3 region is CASSSQGYGPYEQYF. The CDR3 nucleotides are TGTGCCAGCAGCTCACAGGGATACGGCCCCTACGAGCAGTACTTC.

This clone has only a few counts. The CDR3 region is CASARGSYEQYF. CDR3 in DNA: TGTGCCAGCGCCCGGGGGTCGTACGAGCAGTACTTC. This rearrangement joins TRBV6-5 to TRBJ2-7; maybe TRBD2 (6 bases). V was clipped by 8 bases and J by 4 bases, with 12 bases between them. Germline CDR1 is MNHEY and CDR2 is SVGAGI. This CDR3 comprises 12 residues.

The chain employs TRBV6-6 and TRBJ2-7; TRBD2 matches 7 bases. Germline V gives CDR1 MNHNY, CDR2 SVGAGI (reference sequence). After removal of 2 bases from V and 9 bases from J, the junction contained 4 bases not matched to a gene. The CDR3 spans 12 residues. The CDR3 spells CASSYSPGGQYF. The CDR3 region has the DNA TGTGCCAGCAGTTACAGCCCGGGGGGGCAGTACTTC.

As DNA, the CDR3 is TGTGCCAGCAGCAGTGAGTTCAGGTCCAACATTCAGTACTTC. Its protein is CASSSEFRSNIQYF. The gene calls are TRBV25-1 and TRBJ2-4; D unresolved. The length of the CDR3 is 14 residues. CDR1 MGHDK and CDR2 SYGVNS come from the germline V gene. Trimming shortened V by 6 bases and J by 7 bases, and 16 bases separated the two germline ends.

The genes are TRBV27 and TRBJ2-3, with D possibly being TRBD2 (6 bases). This CDR3 is 15 amino acids long. Germline CDR1 and CDR2: MNHEY and SMNVEV (reference sequence). V lost 2 bases to trimming and J lost 3 bases, with 12 bases between them. CDR3 amino acids: CASSLTAGRTDTQYF. CDR3 nucleotide sequence: TGTGCCAGCAGTTTAACAGCGGGCCGAACAGATACGCAGTATTTT.

V usage is TRBV6-5 and J usage is TRBJ1-4; TRBD1 matches at 9 bases. J was trimmed by 8 bases and V by 4 bases; bases with no gene match: 8. This CDR3 has 15 residues. In germline, CDR1 is MNHEY, CDR2 SVGAGI. In DNA, the CDR3 is TGTGCCAGCAGTTCAACAGGGGGCTACCGGGAAAAACTGTTTTTT. It translates to CASSSTGGYREKLFF.

This chain joins TRBV7-9 and TRBJ1-6; 10 positions agree with TRBD1. After removal of 8 bases from V and 9 bases from J, the junction contained 7 bases not matched to a gene. CDR1 and CDR2 from the germline V gene are SEHNR and FQNEAQ (reference sequence). The CDR3 spans 14 residues. For the CDR3, the DNA is TGTGCCAGCGGACCGGGACAGGGGACTTCACCCCTCCACTTT. Translation: CASGPGQGTSPLHF.

The rearrangement uses TRBV5-1 and TRBJ2-3, with TRBD2 as a possible D gene (5 bases). The germline V gene has CDR1 SGHRS and CDR2 YFSETQ. The germline V and J ends were trimmed by 0 bases and 0 bases, with 14 bases remaining between them. The CDR3 sequence is 17 residues long. CDR3 sequence reads: CASSLARLYSSTDTQYF. CDR3 coding DNA: TGCGCCAGCAGCTTGGCCCGACTATATTCTAGCACAGATACGCAGTATTTT.

The chain couples TRBV28 to TRBJ2-3; perhaps TRBD1 as D (6 bases). V was pared by 3 bases and J by 6 bases, with 16 bases between. This CDR3 contains 15 residues. Germline CDR1 MDHEN, CDR2 SYDVKM. The CDR3 sequence is CASSFVRGVVDTQYF. DNA of the CDR3: TGTGCCAGCAGTTTTGTCAGGGGAGTAGTGGATACGCAGTATTTT.

This clone appeared a few times. J is TRBJ2-4 and V is TRBV6-6; TRBD2 is a possible D gene (5 bases). The CDR3 is 15 amino acids. Between the trimmed V and J ends, which lost 0 bases and 6 bases, there was a span of 12 bases. In germline, CDR1 is MNHNY, CDR2 SVGAGI (reference sequence). The chain's CDR3 is CASSYSGIRGNIQYF. Written as DNA, the CDR3 is TGTGCCAGCAGTTACTCGGGTATTCGGGGAAACATTCAGTACTTC.

This chain connects TRBV5-1 to TRBJ2-5; 7 positions match TRBD1. Germline trimming cut 4 bases from V and 2 bases from J; bases unmatched to any gene: 8. Per germline, CDR1 SGHRS and CDR2 YFSETQ. The CDR3 loop spans 15 amino acids. The CDR3 bases are TGCGCCAGCAGCCGGGGACAGCCAATACAAGAGACCCAGTACTTC. It encodes CASSRGQPIQETQYF.

The gene calls are TRBV15 and TRBJ2-2, with 8 bases fitting TRBD2. This CDR3 contains 14 residues. V shed 3 bases and J 6 bases; nucleotides not matched to a gene: 3. Germline loops: CDR1 LNHNV, CDR2 YYDKDF (reference sequence). For the CDR3, the DNA is TGTGCCACCAGCAGCGGACTAGCCGCCGGGGAGCTGTTTTTT. This sequence encodes CATSSGLAAGELFF.